The present T cell receptor (beta chain) was sequenced within a study of beta chain features in type 1 diabetes. Trimming removed 0 bases at V and 1 base at J, with 9 bases between. The CDR3 extends over 15 amino acids. Germline CDR1 is MNHEY and CDR2 is SVGAGI. The authors reverse transcribed all of the isolated RNA, so sequencing captured expressed TCRB transcripts. The assay was immunoSEQ multiplex PCR, and TCRdb's table has in-frame clones only and misses some. Among some 900,000 clones listed, roughly 16% were seen once. This receptor was obtained from a woman between 18 and 29 years old in good health. V usage is TRBV6-5 and J usage is TRBJ1-2, with a tentative D call TRBD1 (5 bases). Sequenced input: naive CD4+ T cells from blood. The CDR3 DNA sequence: TGTGCCAGCAGTTACTCGACAGCCAGTAACTATGGCTACACCTTC. Residues: CASSYSTASNYGYTF.